This section outlines one T cell receptor beta chain sequence together with its context. This clonotype was picked up many times. Its antigen specificity is not known. No quality values exist for individual bases; no much larger clone is one base distant. The label giving this sample's treatment or condition can be read as: live attenuated yellow fever vaccine strain. A standard Ficoll-Paque protocol was used to isolate PBMCs from peripheral blood. Dynabeads CD4 and CD8 positive selection kits were used to isolate CD4 and CD8 T-cell fractions. RNA was extracted with TriZol from bulk PBMCs, CD4 and CD8 fractions, and dextramer-positive and dextramer-negative fractions. The sample is drawn from a study of T cells after yellow fever vaccination (dated by TCRdb to between 2018 and 2020). Concerning the study at large: The SMART-Seq v4 Ultra Low Input RNA kit was used to prepare libraries from fractions with low cell numbers. To follow T-cell clones before and after primary and booster YFV17D yellow fever vaccination, bulk TCR alpha and beta repertoires were sequenced over time. Blood was drawn at multiple timepoints before and after primary and secondary immunization, with bulk PBMC replicates and cell subsets isolated. Two healthy male donors, one aged 18 to 30 and one aged 30 to 40 years, were included in the cohort. General findings and caveats noted by the study authors: The secondary T-cell response was found to be weaker but faster than the primary response, with a peak reached on day 5 rather than on day 15. A small fraction of clonotypes showed up in both the CD4 and CD8 compartments, probably as a result of convergent recombination. Because abundant contaminating clonotypes from the bulk population could be contained in FACS-sorted repertoires, computational filtering was required. Because only a couple of donors were included in the study, the extent to which the findings can be generalized is limited. After the booster, most of the clones that had expanded following primary vaccination were detected again (roughly 97% of CD4 and around 90% of CD8), which suggests that memory was broadly maintained.

Synthesis of TCR cDNA relied on 5'RACE template switching, a step that introduced a universal primer site along with unique molecular identifiers. Priming of cDNA synthesis was performed from both the TCR alpha and TCR beta constant segments. Library amplification used two PCR steps, and the second PCR step added sample barcodes and sequencing adapters. Sequencing of libraries was done on Illumina HiSeq 2500 (2x100 bp) or NovaSeq (2x150 bp). As for how the authors treated the data: MIGEC handled demultiplexing of reads and collapsing into UMI consensus sequences, while MiXCR performed V(D)J alignment. Clonotypes responding to the vaccine were identified with edgeR on replicate PBMC samples, with the criteria of FDR below 0.01 and a log2 fold change above 5 up to day 15. CD4 or CD8 identity was assigned to each bulk clonotype according to whether the clonotype was present at higher abundance in the sequenced CD4 repertoire or the sequenced CD8 repertoire. The public sequencing data were trimmed at Q25 with fastp and processed into clonotypes with MiXCR by TCRdb, which kept only in-frame beta chains. Rows merge per CDR3 protein into single entries with the most common DNA and genes. The authors' filters were not applied to this entry. The sample data list tens of thousands of distinct CDR3 sequences, and about 7.7% of these were observed just once. The ten largest make up roughly 28% of the sample.

The germline V gene (reference sequence) sets CDR1 to SEHNR and CDR2 to FQNEAQ. V drops 1 base and J drops 8 bases, leaving 8 bases in between. The CDR3 has 12 amino acids, counting the end cysteine and phenylalanine. The DNA shown is the 36-base CDR3, in frame from base 1. Sequenced material: CD8+ T cells sorted from PBMCs, taken 9 to 11 days after the first yellow fever vaccination. The receptor chain draws on TRBV7-9 and TRBJ1-2; confidence is insufficient to name the D gene. The origin of this receptor is a man aged 18 to 35 who received the YFV17D yellow fever vaccine. The CDR3 reads CASSLVRSGYTF. The nucleotide sequence is TGTGCCAGCAGCTTAGTAAGGAGCGGCTACACCTTC.